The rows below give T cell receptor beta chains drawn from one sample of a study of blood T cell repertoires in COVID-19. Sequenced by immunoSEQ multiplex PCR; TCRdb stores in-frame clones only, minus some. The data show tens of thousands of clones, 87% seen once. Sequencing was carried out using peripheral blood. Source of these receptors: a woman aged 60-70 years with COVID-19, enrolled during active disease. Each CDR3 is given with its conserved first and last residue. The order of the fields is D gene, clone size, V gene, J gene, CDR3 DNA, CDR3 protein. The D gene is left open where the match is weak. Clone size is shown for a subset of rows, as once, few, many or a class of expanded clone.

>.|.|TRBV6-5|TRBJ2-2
TGTGCCAGCAGGACCACAGCCCACACCGGGGAGCTGTTTTTT
CASRTTAHTGELFF
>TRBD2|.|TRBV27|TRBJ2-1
TGTGCCAGCAGTTTCCGAGGACTAGCGGGGGGGCCGTACGCCTACAATGAGCAGTTCTTC
CASSFRGLAGGPYAYNEQFF
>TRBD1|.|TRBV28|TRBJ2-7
TGTGCCAGCAGTTCAGCCGGGACAGGGAACTACGAGGAGTACTTC
CASSSAGTGNYEEYF
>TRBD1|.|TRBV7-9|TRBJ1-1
TGTGCCAGCAGCTTAGCAACAGGGGCTAGGAACACTGAAGCTTTCTTT
CASSLATGARNTEAFF
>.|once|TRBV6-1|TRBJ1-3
TGTGCCAGCAGTGAAGCGCTTCCGAGGCTGACCCGTGGAAACACCATATATTTT
CASSEALPRLTRGNTIYF
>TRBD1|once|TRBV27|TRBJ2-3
TGTGCCAGCAGCTCAGGGGGACAGGGAGCAGATACGCAGTATTTT
CASSSGGQGADTQYF
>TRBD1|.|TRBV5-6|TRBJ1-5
TGTGCCAGCAGCTCCCTCGGGACAGACAGCAATCAGCCCCAGCATTTT
CASSSLGTDSNQPQHF
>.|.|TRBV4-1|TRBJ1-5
TGCGCCAGCAGCCATTCCACAGATCAGCCCCAGCATTTT
CASSHSTDQPQHF
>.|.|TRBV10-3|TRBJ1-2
TGTGCCATCAGTGAGTCCAGGGATTCGGCTGGCTACACCTTC
CAISESRDSAGYTF
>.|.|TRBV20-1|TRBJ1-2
TGCAGTGGACTGGGGGGCTATGGCTACACCTTC
CSGLGGYGYTF
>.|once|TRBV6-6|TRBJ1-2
TGTGCCAGCAGTTGGCGGGAGAGACCTAACTATGGCTACACCTTC
CASSWRERPNYGYTF
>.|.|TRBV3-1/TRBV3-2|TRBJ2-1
TGTGCCAGCAGCCAAGATATCGCGGGCGACTCCTACAATGAGCAGTTCTTC
CASSQDIAGDSYNEQFF
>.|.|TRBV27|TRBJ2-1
TGTGCCAGCAGCGAGAGGCGGGTCTCCTACAATGAGCAGTTCTTC
CASSERRVSYNEQFF
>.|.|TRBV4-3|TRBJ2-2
TGCGCCAGCAGCCAAGGCGGGGGCCGTGGCACCGGGGAGCTGTTTTTT
CASSQGGGRGTGELFF
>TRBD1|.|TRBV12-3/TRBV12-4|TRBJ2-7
TGTGCCAGCAGTTTAACAGGGGGCGAGCAGTACTTC
CASSLTGGEQYF
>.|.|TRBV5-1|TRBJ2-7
TGCGCCAGCAGCTCCGGGACAGGCGGGAGCTCCTACGAGCAGTACTTC
CASSSGTGGSSYEQYF
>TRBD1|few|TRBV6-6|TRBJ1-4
TGTGCCAGCAGTCTTAGTTCAGGGGGGACATTTGTGGATGAAAAACTGTTTTTT
CASSLSSGGTFVDEKLFF
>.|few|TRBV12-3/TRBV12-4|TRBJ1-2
TGTGCCAGCACCTGGGGCCGCAGCACTGGCTACACCTTC
CASTWGRSTGYTF
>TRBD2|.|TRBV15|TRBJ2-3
TGTGCCACCAGCAGAGCTAGCGGAAGCACAGATACGCAGTATTTT
CATSRASGSTDTQYF
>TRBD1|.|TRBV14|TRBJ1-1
TGTGCCAGCAGCCAGACCCCACAGGGGAGAGCTTTCTTT
CASSQTPQGRAFF
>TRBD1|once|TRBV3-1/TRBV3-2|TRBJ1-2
TGTGCCAGCAGCCAAGCGGCAGGGACAGATGGCTACACCTTC
CASSQAAGTDGYTF
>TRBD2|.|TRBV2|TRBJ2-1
TGTGCCAGCAGTGAACCCGGACTAGGGAGCTCCTACAATGAGCAGTTCTTC
CASSEPGLGSSYNEQFF
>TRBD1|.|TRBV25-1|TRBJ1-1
TGTGCCAGCAGGAGGACAGGGGGAGTAGTAGCTTTCTTT
CASRRTGGVVAFF
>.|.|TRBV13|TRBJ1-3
TGTGCCAGCAGCCCGTTCCAGGGTCTTGGAAACACCATATATTTT
CASSPFQGLGNTIYF
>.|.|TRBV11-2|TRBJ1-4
TGTGCCAGCAGCTTGACGCAGGGAAGTTATGAAAAACTGTTTTTT
CASSLTQGSYEKLFF
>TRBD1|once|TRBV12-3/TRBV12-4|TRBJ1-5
TGTGCCAGCAGTTTTCAGGGGGGAGGGCCCCAGCATTTT
CASSFQGGGPQHF
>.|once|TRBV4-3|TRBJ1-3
TGCGCCAGCAGCCAACAGTCTGGAAACACCATATATTTT
CASSQQSGNTIYF
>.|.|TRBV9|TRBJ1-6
TGTGCCAGCAGCGTAGCCCCTCCGGGATTGGGTTATAATTCACCCCTCCACTTT
CASSVAPPGLGYNSPLHF
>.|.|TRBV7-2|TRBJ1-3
TGTGCCAGCAGCTTCTTATCTGGAAACACCATATATTTT
CASSFLSGNTIYF
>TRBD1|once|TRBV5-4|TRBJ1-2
TGTGCCAGCAGCAAGACGGGACAGCACTATGGCTACACCTTC
CASSKTGQHYGYTF
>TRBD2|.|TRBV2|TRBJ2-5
TGTGCCAGCACCCTGGGACTAGCGGGGGGGATTAGTAGGGAGACCCAGTACTTC
CASTLGLAGGISRETQYF
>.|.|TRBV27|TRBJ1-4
TGTGCCAGCAGCGCTTCTGGGGCAGAAAAACTGTTTTTT
CASSASGAEKLFF
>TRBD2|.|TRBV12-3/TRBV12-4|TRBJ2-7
TGTGCCAGCAGTTTTTCGGGGGGTTACGAGCAGTACTTC
CASSFSGGYEQYF
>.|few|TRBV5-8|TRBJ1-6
TGTGCCAGCAGCCTCATTCGGGGGGTCTCCTATAATTCACCCCTCCACTTT
CASSLIRGVSYNSPLHF
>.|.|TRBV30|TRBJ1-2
TGTGCCTGGAGTACGGGTTCTGGCTACACCTTC
CAWSTGSGYTF
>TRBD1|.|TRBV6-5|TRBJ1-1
TGTGCCAGCAGTATTAACAGGGGGCAGGGTGAAGCTTTCTTT
CASSINRGQGEAFF
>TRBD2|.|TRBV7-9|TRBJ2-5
TGTGCCAGCAGCCGGACTAGTGGGACCCAGTACTTC
CASSRTSGTQYF
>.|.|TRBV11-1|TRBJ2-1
TGTGCCAGCAGCCCCAGAAACGATGAGCAGTTCTTC
CASSPRNDEQFF
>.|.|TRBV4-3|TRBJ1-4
TGCGCCAGCAGCCAGGGGCCGGCAGTGACGGAAAAACTGTTTTTT
CASSQGPAVTEKLFF
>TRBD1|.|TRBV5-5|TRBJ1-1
TGTGCCAGCAGCGAACAGGGGGCTTGGTCTGAAGCTTTCTTT
CASSEQGAWSEAFF
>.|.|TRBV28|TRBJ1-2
TGTGCCAGCAGTTTCGGTCAGGTCTATGGCTACACCTTC
CASSFGQVYGYTF
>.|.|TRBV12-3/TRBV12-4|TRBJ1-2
TGTGCCAGCAGAGGCCGGGACATCTATGGCTACACCTTC
CASRGRDIYGYTF
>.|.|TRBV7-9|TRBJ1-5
TGTGCCAGCAGCTTCGGAGGGACGGTTTCAAGGCCCCAGCATTTT
CASSFGGTVSRPQHF
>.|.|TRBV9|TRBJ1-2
TGTGCCAGCAGCGTAGAACCGGGGAATGGCTACACCTTC
CASSVEPGNGYTF
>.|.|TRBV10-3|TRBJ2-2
TGTGCCATCAGTGAGGTGGGCGACGGGGAGCTGTTTTTT
CAISEVGDGELFF
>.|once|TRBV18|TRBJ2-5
TGTGCCAGCTCACTGGGGGGACCGGAGACCCAGTACTTC
CASSLGGPETQYF
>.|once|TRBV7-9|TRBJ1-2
TGTGCCAGCAGCTTTGGACAGAGCTATGGCTACACCTTC
CASSFGQSYGYTF
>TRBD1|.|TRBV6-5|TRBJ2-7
TGTGCCAGCAGAGCTCCCGGGACAGGTGGCTACGAGCAGTACTTC
CASRAPGTGGYEQYF
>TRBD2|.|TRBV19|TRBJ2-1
TGTGCCAGTAGTATGCTAGCGGGGAGGCCTCGGGTCTTC
CASSMLAGRPRVF
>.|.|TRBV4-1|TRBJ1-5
TGCGCCAGCAGCCAACGGGAAAATAGCAATCAGCCCCAGCATTTT
CASSQRENSNQPQHF
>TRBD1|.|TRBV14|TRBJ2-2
TGTGCCAGCAGTCCCTGGACAGGGAGATACACCGGGGAGCTGTTTTTT
CASSPWTGRYTGELFF